Listed below are T cell receptor beta chains from one sample, sequenced in a study of radiation and T cells in renal cell carcinoma. Using immunoSEQ multiplex PCR, the repertoire was profiled, and TCRdb retains in-frame clones only, with some absent. The sample carries about 76,000 clones, about 89% recorded once. The sequencing here drew on blood, taken from a patient whose treatment included radiotherapy and nephrectomy. The receptors derive from an older woman with renal cell carcinoma. CDR3s include the opening cysteine and the closing phenylalanine or tryptophan. The D gene is left open where the match is weak. Size values are once, few and many counts, or a class for expanded clones, and some rows have none.

>-|TRBV5-1|TRBJ2-5|TRBD1
CASSKGQYRETQYF
TGCGCCAGCAGCAAGGGACAGTACCGAGAGACCCAGTACTTC
>-|TRBV7-9|TRBJ1-5|-
CASSLGGAGNQPQHF
TGTGCCAGCAGCTTAGGGGGCGCGGGCAATCAGCCCCAGCATTTT
>-|TRBV6-5|TRBJ2-1|TRBD2
CASSSTSGSNEQFF
TGTGCCAGCAGCAGTACTAGCGGGAGCAATGAGCAGTTCTTC
>-|TRBV11-2|TRBJ2-2|-
CASSASRTGELFF
TGTGCCAGCAGCGCCTCCCGTACCGGGGAGCTGTTTTTT
>-|TRBV11-2|TRBJ2-5|TRBD2
CASSASSGGGETQYF
TGTGCCAGCAGCGCCAGCAGCGGGGGTGGTGAGACCCAGTACTTC
>once|TRBV15|TRBJ1-4|TRBD1
CATSRALEGAGEKLFF
TGTGCCACCAGCAGGGCTTTGGAGGGGGCAGGGGAAAAACTGTTTTTT
>-|TRBV19|TRBJ2-6|-
CASAQPSGANVLTF
TGTGCCAGTGCTCAACCCTCTGGGGCCAACGTCCTGACTTTC
>-|TRBV5-8|TRBJ1-2|TRBD1
CASSLAGQQNYGYTF
TGTGCCAGCAGCTTGGCGGGACAGCAGAACTATGGCTACACCTTC
>-|TRBV9|TRBJ1-3|TRBD1
CASSPYGTGYDTIYF
TGTGCCAGCAGCCCCTATGGGACAGGTTATGACACCATATATTTT
>-|TRBV5-4|TRBJ2-5|TRBD1
CASSLIGDRETQYF
TGTGCCAGCAGCTTGATCGGGGACAGGGAGACCCAGTACTTC
>-|TRBV2|TRBJ2-7|TRBD1
CASSDVTGASYEQYF
TGTGCCAGCAGTGACGTAACAGGGGCTTCCTACGAGCAGTACTTC
>-|TRBV6-5|TRBJ2-7|-
CASSSVPRGLRNEQYF
TGTGCCAGCAGTTCAGTACCTCGGGGCCTTCGGAACGAGCAGTACTTC
>once|TRBV7-2|TRBJ1-2|-
CASSLQRQQLNGYTF
TGTGCCAGCAGCCTCCAGAGACAACAATTAAATGGCTACACCTTC
>-|TRBV5-6|TRBJ1-3|-
CASSGMDSGNTIYF
TGTGCCAGCAGCGGGATGGACAGTGGAAACACCATATATTTT
>once|TRBV27|TRBJ2-5|TRBD2
CASSLGRLAGGETQYF
TGTGCCAGCAGTTTAGGGCGACTAGCGGGGGGGGAGACCCAGTACTTC
>-|TRBV19|TRBJ1-2|TRBD1
CASGETGGYGYTF
TGTGCCAGTGGAGAGACAGGGGGCTACGGCTACACCTTC
>-|TRBV5-1|TRBJ2-5|TRBD2
CASSAPSGGSQYF
TGCGCCAGCAGCGCCCCCAGCGGGGGGTCACAGTACTTC
>-|TRBV18|TRBJ2-1|-
CASSPGNAYNEQFF
TGTGCCAGCTCACCAGGAAATGCTTACAATGAGCAGTTCTTC
>once|TRBV5-1|TRBJ2-7|TRBD1
CASSLGGTGNEQYF
TGCGCCAGCAGCTTGGGTGGGACAGGGAACGAGCAGTACTTC
>-|TRBV14|TRBJ2-1|-
CASSLSGTRNEQFF
TGTGCCAGCAGCCTCTCCGGGACGAGGAATGAGCAGTTCTTC
>-|TRBV21-1|TRBJ2-3|-
CASSKREEPPSTDTQYF
TGTGCCAGCAGCAAAAGGGAGGAGCCCCCTAGCACAGATACGCAGTATTTT
>-|TRBV18|TRBJ2-7|-
CASSLDSYEQYF
TGTGCCAGCTCACTGGACAGTTACGAGCAGTACTTC
>few|TRBV11-2|TRBJ1-4|TRBD1
CASSLGDRGSEKLFF
TGTGCCAGCAGCCTAGGGGACAGAGGAAGTGAAAAACTGTTTTTT
>few|TRBV7-9|TRBJ1-6|TRBD1
CASSFRDSISPLHF
TGTGCCAGCAGCTTCCGGGACAGCATTTCACCCCTCCACTTT
>-|TRBV28|TRBJ1-2|TRBD1
CASRPRGGYGYTF
TGTGCCAGCAGACCCAGGGGGGGCTATGGCTACACCTTC
>-|TRBV6-1|TRBJ1-2|TRBD1
CASSPGQGLRGYTF
TGTGCCAGCAGTCCAGGACAGGGCCTACGTGGCTACACCTTC
>-|TRBV5-1|TRBJ1-1|-
CASSLATGPNTEAFF
TGCGCCAGCAGCTTGGCCACGGGTCCGAACACTGAAGCTTTCTTT
>-|TRBV27|TRBJ2-2|TRBD1
CASSRDRVPGELFF
TGTGCCAGCAGTCGAGACAGGGTTCCCGGGGAGCTGTTTTTT
>-|TRBV19|TRBJ1-1|TRBD1
CASNDRVLSNTEAFF
TGTGCCAGTAACGACAGGGTCCTTTCGAACACTGAAGCTTTCTTT
>once|TRBV6-4|TRBJ1-2|TRBD1
CASSAGGQPFYGYTF
TGTGCCAGCAGTGCGGGGGGACAGCCGTTCTATGGCTACACCTTC
>-|TRBV7-8|TRBJ1-2|-
CASSLGHKLYGYTF
TGTGCCAGCAGCTTAGGCCATAAGCTCTATGGCTACACCTTC
>once|TRBV19|TRBJ1-2|-
CASSIDLRGSYGYTF
TGTGCCAGTAGTATAGATCTGAGGGGCAGCTATGGCTACACCTTC
>once|TRBV5-8|TRBJ1-6|-
CASSWGRSNYNSPLHF
TGTGCCAGCAGCTGGGGCCGCAGTAACTATAATTCACCCCTCCACTTT
>few|TRBV12-5|TRBJ1-1|TRBD1
CASRTGMNTEAFF
TGTGCTTCCCGGACAGGGATGAACACTGAAGCTTTCTTT
>once|TRBV6-1|TRBJ2-7|TRBD1
CASQNPGQGREQYF
TGTGCCAGCCAGAACCCGGGACAGGGACGCGAGCAGTACTTC
>-|TRBV7-2|TRBJ2-7|TRBD2
CASKLIGGAGYEQYF
TGTGCCAGCAAACTCATCGGGGGGGCTGGGTACGAGCAGTACTTC
>-|TRBV7-2|TRBJ2-3|TRBD2
CASSSSGGVADTQYF
TGTGCCAGCAGCTCTAGCGGGGGGGTGGCAGATACGCAGTATTTT
>-|TRBV30|TRBJ1-1|TRBD1
CAWMRSGGDTEAFF
TGTGCCTGGATGCGGTCAGGGGGCGACACTGAAGCTTTCTTT
>-|TRBV4-3|TRBJ2-2|TRBD2
CASSRWLAGGGTGELFF
TGCGCCAGCAGCCGCTGGCTAGCGGGGGGAGGGACCGGGGAGCTGTTTTTT
>-|TRBV4-2|TRBJ1-1|TRBD1
CASSQEPGQGTEAFF
TGTGCCAGCAGCCAGGAGCCAGGACAGGGAACTGAAGCTTTCTTT
>-|TRBV7-8|TRBJ2-3|TRBD1
CASSYDRVSDTQYF
TGTGCCAGCAGCTATGACAGGGTTAGTGATACGCAGTATTTT
>-|TRBV6-5|TRBJ2-7|-
CASTTGAEQYF
TGTGCCAGCACAACGGGGGCCGAGCAGTACTTC
>-|TRBV5-1|TRBJ2-3|TRBD2
CASSLVAGFSDTQYF
TGCGCCAGCAGCTTGGTAGCGGGGTTCTCAGATACGCAGTATTTT
>-|TRBV7-2|TRBJ2-5|TRBD2
CASSSQRGRETQYF
TGTGCCAGCAGCTCTCAGCGGGGAAGGGAGACCCAGTACTTC
>-|TRBV28|TRBJ2-7|-
CASSSLSSYEQYF
TGTGCCAGCAGTTCGTTGAGCTCCTACGAGCAGTACTTC
>once|TRBV25-1|TRBJ1-2|TRBD1
CASSGTGVVNGYTF
TGTGCCAGCAGTGGGACAGGGGTGGTAAATGGCTACACCTTC
>once|TRBV6-5|TRBJ2-3|-
CASSPGTHSTDTQYF
TGTGCCAGCAGCCCCGGGACACATAGCACAGATACGCAGTATTTT